Presented here are 7 T cell receptor beta chains from one specimen sequenced in a study of CD8 T cells in ankylosing spondylitis. These receptors' antigens are unknown. TCRdb re-analysed the 5' RACE reads in MiXCR, keeping a single row per CDR3 protein. The sample lists a few hundred thousand distinct CDR3 sequences; more than 20% were seen once. Findings and caveats of the study: What seemed typical of ankylosing spondylitis blood was a TCR beta motif built from several highly homologous variants.

Sequenced: blood, either unsorted or a sorted T cell fraction (not recorded which). These receptors were collected from a male donor with ankylosing spondylitis.

This chain connects TRBV20-1 to TRBJ2-1; 9 bases match TRBD2. Germline V gene lookup returns CDR1 DFQATT and CDR2 SNEGSKA (reference sequence). This CDR3 region has 12 residues. Unmatched junction bases numbered 9, after V lost 3 bases and J lost 15 bases. The CDR3 coding sequence is TGCAGTGCTAGTGAAGGCGGGAGGGGCCCGTTCTTC. Residues: CSASEGGRGPFF.

This clonotype was seen a handful of times. The chain has TRBV7-2 and TRBJ2-1; 8 bases align to TRBD2. Germline-derived CDR1 and CDR2 are SGHTA and FQGNSA. The CDR3 length is 17 residues. V shed 4 bases and J 1 base; nucleotides not matched to a gene: 9. CDR3 sequence reads: CASSSRGGGVSYNEQFF. In nucleotides, the CDR3 is TGTGCCAGCAGCTCACGGGGGGGCGGGGTGTCCTACAATGAGCAGTTCTTC. Full variable domain (remainder filled in from reference TRBV7-2 and TRBJ2-1): GAGVSQSPSNKVTEKGKDVELRCDPISGHTALYWYRQSLGQGLEFLIYFQGNSAPDKSGLPSDRFSAERTGGSVSTLTIQRTQQEDSAVYLCASSSRGGGVSYNEQFFGPGTRLTVL.

In its sample, this clonotype was seen once. This chain links TRBV10-3 with TRBJ1-6, with no clear D. Germline values: CDR1 ENHRY, CDR2 SYGVKD. V lost 2 bases to trimming and J lost 9 bases, with 20 bases between them. This CDR3 region has 17 residues. CDR3 region: CAISEKTDPRNGSPLHF. In nucleotides, the CDR3 is TGTGCCATCAGTGAGAAAACGGACCCGAGAAATGGTTCACCCCTCCACTTT.

The chain carries TRBV12-3 or TRBV12-4 and TRBJ2-6; TRBD2 might be the D (6 bases). Trimming removed 6 bases at V and 4 bases at J, with 16 bases between. The CDR3 is made up of 16 amino acids. CDR3 in amino acids: CASSGGWGEGANVLTF. In DNA, the CDR3 is TGTGCCAGCAGCGGGGGTTGGGGTGAAGGGGCCAACGTCCTGACTTTC.

Relative to its sample, this clonotype is medium-sized (0.01 to 0.1%). The chain joins TRBV28 to TRBJ1-5; a possible D gene is TRBD1 (5 bases). This CDR3 is 17 amino acids long. Germline V lookup: CDR1 MDHEN, CDR2 SYDVKM. The V and J ends lost 2 bases and 4 bases respectively, with 18 bases between them. The CDR3 loop reads CASSLRLEGSANQPQHF. Written as DNA, the CDR3 is TGTGCCAGCAGTTTAAGGCTCGAGGGGTCAGCGAATCAGCCCCAGCATTTT.

The rearrangement joins TRBV6-1 to TRBJ2-2; TRBD2 aligns across 8 bases. Germline V gives CDR1 MNHNS, CDR2 SASEGT. CDR3 size: 13 residues. After removal of 6 bases from V and 8 bases from J, the junction contained 5 bases not matched to a gene. CDR3 loop: CASRNSGKGELFF. The CDR3 DNA follows: TGTGCCAGCAGAAATAGCGGGAAAGGGGAGCTGTTTTTT.

J is TRBJ2-6 and V is TRBV5-6; 11 bases align to TRBD1. Germline V gene sequence: CDR1 SGHDT, CDR2 YYEEEE. The CDR3 runs 17 residues. Losses at the gene ends were 5 bases for V and 4 bases for J; bases not matched to a gene: 8. The CDR3 DNA follows: TGTGCCAGCAGTCTGGACAGGGGGCTAGGAGGGGCCAACGTCCTGACTTTC. It is translated as CASSLDRGLGGANVLTF. The variable domain in full, with the rest retrieved from reference TRBV5-6 and TRBJ2-6, is DAGVTQSPTHLIKTRGQQVTLRCSPKSGHDTVSWYQQALGQGPQFIFQYYEEEERQRGNFPDRFSGHQFPNYSSELNVNALLLGDSALYLCASSLDRGLGGANVLTFGAGSRLTVL.